This T cell receptor beta chain was found in a study of long-term antiretroviral therapy in people with HIV. Study observations and caveats: Blood specimens, gathered between about 2004 and 2018, were possibly obtained under older ART regimens.

Every one of the donors gave at least one pre-ART PBMC sample and at least two post-ART PBMC samples. V shed 5 bases and J 1 base; nucleotides not matched to a gene: 3. The germline CDR1 and CDR2 sequences are SGHTA and FQGNSA. This CDR3 region has 14 residues. Runs used v3.0 of the immunoSEQ assay and were done at survey level. Data came from immunoSEQ multiplex PCR; TCRdb stores just in-frame clones and leaves some out. This table holds about 16,000 clones, approximately 80% found once. Remarks on this clone: What it recognizes is unknown.

This specimen was unsorted PBMCs, taken about 3.1 years after starting antiretroviral therapy. The chain couples TRBV7-2 to TRBJ1-1; 8 bases match TRBD1. The source is a woman aged 40 to 50 with HIV. In DNA, the CDR3 is TGTGCCAGCAGCCCGGGACAGGCGAACACTGAAGCTTTCTTT. Its translation is CASSPGQANTEAFF.